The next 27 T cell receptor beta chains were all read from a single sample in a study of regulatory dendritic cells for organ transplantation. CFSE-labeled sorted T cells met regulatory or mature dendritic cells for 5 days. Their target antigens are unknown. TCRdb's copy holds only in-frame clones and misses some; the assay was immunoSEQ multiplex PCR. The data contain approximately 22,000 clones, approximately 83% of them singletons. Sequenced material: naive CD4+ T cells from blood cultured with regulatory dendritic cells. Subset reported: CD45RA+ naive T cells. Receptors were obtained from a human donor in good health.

The CDR3 spells CASSGTGRKGGELFF. The CDR3, as DNA: TGTGCCAGCAGTGGAACAGGGAGGAAGGGCGGGGAGCTGTTTTTT. The gene calls are TRBV2 and TRBJ2-2, with D possibly called TRBD1 or TRBD2 (6 bases each). Trimming took off 4 bases at V and 7 bases at J, with 16 bases between the two ends. This CDR3 region has 15 residues. Germline-derived CDR1 and CDR2 are SNHLY and FYNNEI.

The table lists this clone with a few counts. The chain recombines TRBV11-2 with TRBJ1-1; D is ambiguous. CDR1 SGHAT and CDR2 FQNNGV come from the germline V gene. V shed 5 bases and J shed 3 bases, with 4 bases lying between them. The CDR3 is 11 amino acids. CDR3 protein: CASSADTEAFF. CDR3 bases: TGTGCCAGCAGCGCAGACACTGAAGCTTTCTTT.

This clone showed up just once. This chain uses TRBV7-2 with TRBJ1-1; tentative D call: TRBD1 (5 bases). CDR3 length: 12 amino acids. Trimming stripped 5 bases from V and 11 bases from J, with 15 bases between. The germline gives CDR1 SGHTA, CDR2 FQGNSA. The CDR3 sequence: CASSPLGHSAFF. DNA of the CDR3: TGTGCCAGCAGCCCGTTGGGGCATTCGGCTTTCTTT. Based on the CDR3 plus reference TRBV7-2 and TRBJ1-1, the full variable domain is GAGVSQSPSNKVTEKGKDVELRCDPISGHTALYWYRQSLGQGLEFLIYFQGNSAPDKSGLPSDRFSAERTGGSVSTLTIQRTQQEDSAVYLCASSPLGHSAFFGQGTRLTVV.

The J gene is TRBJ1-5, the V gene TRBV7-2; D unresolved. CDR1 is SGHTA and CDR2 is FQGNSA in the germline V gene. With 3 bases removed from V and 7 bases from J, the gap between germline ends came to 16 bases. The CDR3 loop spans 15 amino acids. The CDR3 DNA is TGTGCCAGCAGCTTTTACACCCCAGGTTGGCAGCCCCAGCATTTT. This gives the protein CASSFYTPGWQPQHF.

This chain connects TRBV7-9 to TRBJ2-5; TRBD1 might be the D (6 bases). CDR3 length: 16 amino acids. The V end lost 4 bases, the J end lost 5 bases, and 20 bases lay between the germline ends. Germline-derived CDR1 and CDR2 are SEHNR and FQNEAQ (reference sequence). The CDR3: CASSSGQILTGETQYF. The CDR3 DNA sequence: TGTGCCAGCAGCTCAGGACAGATTCTAACCGGCGAGACCCAGTACTTC.

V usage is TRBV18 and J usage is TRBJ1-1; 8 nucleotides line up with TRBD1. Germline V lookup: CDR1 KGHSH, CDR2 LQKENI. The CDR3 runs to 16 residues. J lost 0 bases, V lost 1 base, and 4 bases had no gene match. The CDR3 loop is CASSPRDRPLNTEAFF. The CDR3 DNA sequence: TGTGCCAGCTCACCACGGGACAGGCCCTTGAACACTGAAGCTTTCTTT.

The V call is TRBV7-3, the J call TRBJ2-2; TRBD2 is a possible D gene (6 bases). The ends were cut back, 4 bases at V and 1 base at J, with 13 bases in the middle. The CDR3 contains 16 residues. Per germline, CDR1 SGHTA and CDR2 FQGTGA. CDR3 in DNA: TGTGCCAGCAGCTCCACCGGGACTCAGAACACCGGGGAGCTGTTTTTT. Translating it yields CASSSTGTQNTGELFF.

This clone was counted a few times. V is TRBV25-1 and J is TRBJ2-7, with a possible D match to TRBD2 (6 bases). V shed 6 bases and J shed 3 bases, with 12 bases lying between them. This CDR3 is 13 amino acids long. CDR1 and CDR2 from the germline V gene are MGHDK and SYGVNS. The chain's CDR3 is CASRGTAGYEQYF. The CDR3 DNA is TGTGCCAGCAGAGGGACTGCGGGCTACGAGCAGTACTTC.

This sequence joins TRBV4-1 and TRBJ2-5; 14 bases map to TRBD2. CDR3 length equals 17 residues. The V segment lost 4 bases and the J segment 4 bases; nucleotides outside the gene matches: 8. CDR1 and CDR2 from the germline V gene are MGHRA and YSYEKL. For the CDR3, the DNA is TGCGCCAGCAGCCCAGATTGGACTAGCGGGAGGTTAGAGACCCAGTACTTC. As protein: CASSPDWTSGRLETQYF.

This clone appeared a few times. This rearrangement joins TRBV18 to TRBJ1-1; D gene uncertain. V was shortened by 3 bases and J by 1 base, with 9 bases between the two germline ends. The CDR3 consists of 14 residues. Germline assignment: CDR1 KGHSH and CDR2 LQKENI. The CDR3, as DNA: TGTGCCAGCTCACCTATATGGACGAACACTGAAGCTTTCTTT. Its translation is CASSPIWTNTEAFF.

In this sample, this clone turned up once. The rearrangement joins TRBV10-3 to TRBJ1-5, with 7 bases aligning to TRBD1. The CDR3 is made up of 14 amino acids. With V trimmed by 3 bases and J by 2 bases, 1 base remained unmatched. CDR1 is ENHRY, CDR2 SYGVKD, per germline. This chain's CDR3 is CAISDGTGNQPQHF. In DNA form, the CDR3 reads TGTGCCATCAGTGACGGGACAGGCAATCAGCCCCAGCATTTT.

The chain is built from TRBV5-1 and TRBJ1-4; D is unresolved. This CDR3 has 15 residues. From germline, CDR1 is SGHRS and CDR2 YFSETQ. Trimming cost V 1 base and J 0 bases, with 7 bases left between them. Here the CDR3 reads CASSLMIATNEKLFF. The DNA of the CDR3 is TGCGCCAGCAGCTTGATGATTGCAACTAATGAAAAACTGTTTTTT.

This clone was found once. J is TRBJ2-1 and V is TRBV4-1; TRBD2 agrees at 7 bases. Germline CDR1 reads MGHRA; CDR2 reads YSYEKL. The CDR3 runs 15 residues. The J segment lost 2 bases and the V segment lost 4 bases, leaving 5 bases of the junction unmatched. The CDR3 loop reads CASSLPRGAYNEQFF. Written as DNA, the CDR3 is TGCGCCAGCAGCCTGCCCCGGGGGGCCTACAATGAGCAGTTCTTC.

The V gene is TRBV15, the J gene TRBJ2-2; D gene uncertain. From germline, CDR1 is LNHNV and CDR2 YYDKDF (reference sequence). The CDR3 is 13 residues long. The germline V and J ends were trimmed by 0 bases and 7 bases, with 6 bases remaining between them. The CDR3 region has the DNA TGTGCCACCAGCAGAGACCGGGTCGGGGAGCTGTTTTTT. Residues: CATSRDRVGELFF.

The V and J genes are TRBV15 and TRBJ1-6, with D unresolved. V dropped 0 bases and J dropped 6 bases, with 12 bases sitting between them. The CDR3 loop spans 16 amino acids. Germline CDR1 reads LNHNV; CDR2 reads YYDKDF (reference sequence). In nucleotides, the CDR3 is TGTGCCACCAGCAGAGAGGCCACGCTCCCTAATTCACCCCTCCACTTT. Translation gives CATSREATLPNSPLHF. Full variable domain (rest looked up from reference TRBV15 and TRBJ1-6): DAMVIQNPRYQVTQFGKPVTLSCSQTLNHNVMYWYQQKSSQAPKLLFHYYDKDFNNEADTPDNFQSRRPNTSFCFLDIRSPGLGDTAMYLCATSREATLPNSPLHFGNGTRLTVT.

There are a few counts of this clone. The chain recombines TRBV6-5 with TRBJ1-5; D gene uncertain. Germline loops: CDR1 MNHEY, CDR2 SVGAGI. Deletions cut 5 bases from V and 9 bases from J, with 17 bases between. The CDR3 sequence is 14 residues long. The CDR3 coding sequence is TGTGCCAGCAGTCGCACCACATCGGTGGGGCCCCAGCATTTT. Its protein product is CASSRTTSVGPQHF.

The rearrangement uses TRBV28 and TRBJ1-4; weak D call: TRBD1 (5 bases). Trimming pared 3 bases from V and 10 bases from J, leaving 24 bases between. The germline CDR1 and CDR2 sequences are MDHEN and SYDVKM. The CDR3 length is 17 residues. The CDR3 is CASSFPLGRTQIGKLFF. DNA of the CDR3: TGTGCCAGCAGTTTCCCCCTCGGGCGGACACAGATAGGAAAACTGTTTTTT.

The CDR3 bases are TGTGCCAGCAGTTTGTCCCTCCTCCGTTCGCTGCGCCCTGGCTACACCTTC. Amino acid sequence: CASSLSLLRSLRPGYTF. The chain carries TRBV28 and TRBJ1-2; the D is unclear. The V end was cut by 3 bases, the J end by 7 bases, with 24 bases between. The CDR3 totals 17 residues. The germline gives CDR1 MDHEN, CDR2 SYDVKM.

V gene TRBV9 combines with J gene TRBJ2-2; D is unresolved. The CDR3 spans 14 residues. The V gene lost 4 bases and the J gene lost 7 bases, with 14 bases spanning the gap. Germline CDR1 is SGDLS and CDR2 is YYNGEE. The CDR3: CASSLRAVIGELFF. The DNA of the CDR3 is TGTGCCAGCAGCCTAAGGGCTGTCATCGGGGAGCTGTTTTTT. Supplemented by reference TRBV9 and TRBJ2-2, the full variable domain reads DSGVTQTPKHLITATGQRVTLRCSPRSGDLSVYWYQQSLDQGLQFLIQYYNGEERAKGNILERFSAQQFPDLHSELNLSSLELGDSALYFCASSLRAVIGELFFGEGSRLTVL.

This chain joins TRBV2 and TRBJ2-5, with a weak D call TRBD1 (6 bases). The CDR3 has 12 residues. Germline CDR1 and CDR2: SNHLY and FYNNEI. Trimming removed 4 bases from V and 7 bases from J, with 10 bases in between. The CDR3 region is CASSVQGGTQYF. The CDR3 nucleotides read TGTGCCAGCAGTGTACAGGGCGGGACCCAGTACTTC.

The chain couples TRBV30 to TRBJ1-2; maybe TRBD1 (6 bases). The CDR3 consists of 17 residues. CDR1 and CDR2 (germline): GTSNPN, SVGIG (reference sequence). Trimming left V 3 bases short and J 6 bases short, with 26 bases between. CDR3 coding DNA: TGTGCCTGGAGCGCACTCAATCGGTACAGGGAGGATCATGGCTACACCTTC. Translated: CAWSALNRYREDHGYTF.

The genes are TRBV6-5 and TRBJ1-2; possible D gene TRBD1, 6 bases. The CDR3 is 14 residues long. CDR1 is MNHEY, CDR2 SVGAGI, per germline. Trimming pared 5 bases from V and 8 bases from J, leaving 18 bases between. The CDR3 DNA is TGTGCCAGCAGTGACAGACAGGTTCAGAGGGGCTACACCTTC. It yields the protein CASSDRQVQRGYTF.

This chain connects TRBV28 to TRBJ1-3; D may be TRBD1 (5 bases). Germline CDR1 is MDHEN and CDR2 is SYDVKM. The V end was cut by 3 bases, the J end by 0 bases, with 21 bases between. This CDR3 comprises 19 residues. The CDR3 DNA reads TGTGCCAGCAGTTTTATCCTTCATTCTAGGGGCTACTCTGGAAACACCATATATTTT. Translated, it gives CASSFILHSRGYSGNTIYF.

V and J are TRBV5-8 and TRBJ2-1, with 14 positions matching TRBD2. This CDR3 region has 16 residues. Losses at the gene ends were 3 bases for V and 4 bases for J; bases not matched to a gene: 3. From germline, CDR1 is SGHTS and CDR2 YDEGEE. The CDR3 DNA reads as TGTGCCAGCAGCTCCGGGACTAGCGGGGGATACAATGAGCAGTTCTTC. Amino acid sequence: CASSSGTSGGYNEQFF. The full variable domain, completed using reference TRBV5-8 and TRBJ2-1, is EAGVTQSPTHLIKTRGQQATLRCSPISGHTSVYWYQQALGLGLQFLLWYDEGEERNRGNFPPRFSGRQFPNYSSELNVNALELEDSALYLCASSSGTSGGYNEQFFGPGTRLTVL.

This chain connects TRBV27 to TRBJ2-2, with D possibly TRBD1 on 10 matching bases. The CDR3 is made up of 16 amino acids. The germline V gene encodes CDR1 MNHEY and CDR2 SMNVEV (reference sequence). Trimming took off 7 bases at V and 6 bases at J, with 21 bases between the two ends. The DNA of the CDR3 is TGTGCCAGCAAGCGGGGGGACAGGGGTTTTGCCGGGGAGCTGTTTTTT. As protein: CASKRGDRGFAGELFF.

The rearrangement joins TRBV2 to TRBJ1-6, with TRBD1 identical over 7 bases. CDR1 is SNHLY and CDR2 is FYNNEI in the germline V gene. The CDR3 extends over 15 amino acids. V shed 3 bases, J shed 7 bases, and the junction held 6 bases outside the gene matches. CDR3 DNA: TGTGCCAGCAGTGAGATGAGGACAGGCAATTCACCCCTCCACTTT. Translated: CASSEMRTGNSPLHF.

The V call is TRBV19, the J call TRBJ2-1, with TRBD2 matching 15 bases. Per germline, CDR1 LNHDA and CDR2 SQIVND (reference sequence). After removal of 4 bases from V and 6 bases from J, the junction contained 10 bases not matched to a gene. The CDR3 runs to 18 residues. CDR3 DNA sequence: TGTGCCAGTAGTAACTCAGGACTAGCGGGAGGGCCTACCAATGAGCAGTTCTTC. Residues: CASSNSGLAGGPTNEQFF. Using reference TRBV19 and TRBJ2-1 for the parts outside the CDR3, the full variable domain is DGGITQSPKYLFRKEGQNVTLSCEQNLNHDAMYWYRQDPGQGLRLIYYSQIVNDFQKGDIAEGYSVSREKKESFPLTVTSAQKNPTAFYLCASSNSGLAGGPTNEQFFGPGTRLTVL.